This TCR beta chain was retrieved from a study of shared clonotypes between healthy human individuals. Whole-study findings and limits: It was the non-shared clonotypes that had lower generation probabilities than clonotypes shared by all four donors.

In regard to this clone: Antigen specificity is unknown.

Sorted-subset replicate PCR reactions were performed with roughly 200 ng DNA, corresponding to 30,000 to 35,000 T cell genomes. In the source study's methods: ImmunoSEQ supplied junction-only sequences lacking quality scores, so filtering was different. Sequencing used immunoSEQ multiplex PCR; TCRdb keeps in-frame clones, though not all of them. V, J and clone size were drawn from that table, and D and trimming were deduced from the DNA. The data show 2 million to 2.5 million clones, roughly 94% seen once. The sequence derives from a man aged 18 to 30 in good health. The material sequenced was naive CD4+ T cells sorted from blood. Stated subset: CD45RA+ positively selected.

In nucleotides, the CDR3 is TGTGCCAGCAGTTCCAGACAGGAGTCTCGCACAGATACGCAGTATTTT. It yields the protein CASSSRQESRTDTQYF. The chain carries TRBV2 and TRBJ2-3; TRBD1 might be the D (6 bases). CDR1 and CDR2 from the germline V gene are SNHLY and FYNNEI. Trimming pared 5 bases from V and 1 base from J, leaving 16 bases between. The CDR3 has 16 amino acids.